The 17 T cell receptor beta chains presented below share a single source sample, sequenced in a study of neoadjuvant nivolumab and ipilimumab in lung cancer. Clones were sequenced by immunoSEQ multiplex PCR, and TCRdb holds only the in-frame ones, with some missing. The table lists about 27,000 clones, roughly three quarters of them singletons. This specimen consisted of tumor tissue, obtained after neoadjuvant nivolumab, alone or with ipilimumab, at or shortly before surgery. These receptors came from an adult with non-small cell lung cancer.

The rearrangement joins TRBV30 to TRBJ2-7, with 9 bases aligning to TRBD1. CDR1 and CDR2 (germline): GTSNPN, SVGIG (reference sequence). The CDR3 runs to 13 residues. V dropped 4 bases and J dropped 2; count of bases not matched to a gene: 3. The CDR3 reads CAWNRGLTYEQYF. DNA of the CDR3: TGTGCCTGGAACAGGGGGCTGACCTACGAGCAGTACTTC.

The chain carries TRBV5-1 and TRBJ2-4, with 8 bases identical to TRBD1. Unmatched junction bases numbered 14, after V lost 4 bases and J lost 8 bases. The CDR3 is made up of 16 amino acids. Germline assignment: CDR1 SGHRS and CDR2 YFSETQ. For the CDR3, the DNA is TGCGCCAGCAGCCCTGGACAGGGTGGAAGGTTGGACATTCAGTACTTC. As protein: CASSPGQGGRLDIQYF.

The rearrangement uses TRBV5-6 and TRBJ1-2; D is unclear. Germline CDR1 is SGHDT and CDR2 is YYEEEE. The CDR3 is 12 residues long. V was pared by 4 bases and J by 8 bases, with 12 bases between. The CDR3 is CASSATRTGYTF. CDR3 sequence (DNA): TGTGCCAGCAGCGCAACCAGGACGGGCTACACCTTC. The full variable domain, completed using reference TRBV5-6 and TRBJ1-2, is DAGVTQSPTHLIKTRGQQVTLRCSPKSGHDTVSWYQQALGQGPQFIFQYYEEEERQRGNFPDRFSGHQFPNYSSELNVNALLLGDSALYLCASSATRTGYTFGSGTRLTVV.

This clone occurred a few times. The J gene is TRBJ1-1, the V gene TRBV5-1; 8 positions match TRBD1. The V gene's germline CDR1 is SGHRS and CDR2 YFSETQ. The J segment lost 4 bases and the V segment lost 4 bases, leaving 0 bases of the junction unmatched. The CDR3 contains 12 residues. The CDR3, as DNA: TGCGCCAGCAGCCAGGGGGCCACTGAAGCTTTCTTT. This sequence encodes CASSQGATEAFF.

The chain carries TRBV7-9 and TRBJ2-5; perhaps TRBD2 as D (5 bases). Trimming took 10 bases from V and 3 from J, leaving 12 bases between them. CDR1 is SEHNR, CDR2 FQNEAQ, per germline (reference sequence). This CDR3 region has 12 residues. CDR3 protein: CATGKTEETQYF. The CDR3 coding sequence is TGTGCCACCGGGAAAACTGAAGAGACCCAGTACTTC.

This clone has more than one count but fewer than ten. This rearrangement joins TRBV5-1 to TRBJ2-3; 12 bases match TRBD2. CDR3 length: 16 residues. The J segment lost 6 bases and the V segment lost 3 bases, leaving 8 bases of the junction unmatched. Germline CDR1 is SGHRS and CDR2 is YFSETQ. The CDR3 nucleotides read TGCGCCAGCAGCTGGGAGACTAGCGGGGGCATGGATACGCAGTATTTT. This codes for CASSWETSGGMDTQYF. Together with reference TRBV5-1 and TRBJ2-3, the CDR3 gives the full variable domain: KAGVTQTPRYLIKTRGQQVTLSCSPISGHRSVSWYQQTPGQGLQFLFEYFSETQRNKGNFPGRFSGRQFSNSRSEMNVSTLELGDSALYLCASSWETSGGMDTQYFGPGTRLTVL.

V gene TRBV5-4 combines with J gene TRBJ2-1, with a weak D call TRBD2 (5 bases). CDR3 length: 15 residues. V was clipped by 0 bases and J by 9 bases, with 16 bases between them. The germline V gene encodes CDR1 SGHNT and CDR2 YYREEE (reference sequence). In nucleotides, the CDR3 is TGTGCCAGCAGCTTGGGCGGACTGAGAAGCGGTGAGCAGTTCTTC. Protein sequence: CASSLGGLRSGEQFF.

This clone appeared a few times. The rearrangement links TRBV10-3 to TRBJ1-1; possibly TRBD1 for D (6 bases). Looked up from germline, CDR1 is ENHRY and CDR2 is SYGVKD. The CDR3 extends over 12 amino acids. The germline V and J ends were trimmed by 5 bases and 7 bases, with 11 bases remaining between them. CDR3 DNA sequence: TGTGCCATCAGTTCGACAGGCCTTGAAGCTTTCTTT. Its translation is CAISSTGLEAFF.

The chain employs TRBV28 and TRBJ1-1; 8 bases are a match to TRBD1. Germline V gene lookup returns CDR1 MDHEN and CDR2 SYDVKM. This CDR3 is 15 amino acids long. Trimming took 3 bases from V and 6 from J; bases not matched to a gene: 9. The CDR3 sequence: CASSLPRQGFAEAFF. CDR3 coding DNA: TGTGCCAGCAGTTTGCCTAGACAGGGGTTTGCTGAAGCTTTCTTT.

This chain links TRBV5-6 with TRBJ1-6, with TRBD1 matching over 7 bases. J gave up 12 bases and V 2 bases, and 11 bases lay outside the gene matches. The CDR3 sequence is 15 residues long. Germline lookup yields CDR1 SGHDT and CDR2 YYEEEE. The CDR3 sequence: CASSLYRDRMVPLHF. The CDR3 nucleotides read TGTGCCAGCAGCTTATATCGGGACAGAATGGTACCCCTCCACTTT.

The CDR3 region is CASSWGQGAGEQYF. DNA for the CDR3: TGTGCCAGCAGCTGGGGACAGGGGGCTGGTGAGCAGTACTTC. The chain uses TRBV5-4 and TRBJ2-7, with 12 bases matching TRBD1. The CDR3 extends over 14 amino acids. CDR1 and CDR2 from the germline V gene are SGHNT and YYREEE (reference sequence). Trimming removed 3 bases from V and 7 bases from J; junction bases left unmatched: 5.

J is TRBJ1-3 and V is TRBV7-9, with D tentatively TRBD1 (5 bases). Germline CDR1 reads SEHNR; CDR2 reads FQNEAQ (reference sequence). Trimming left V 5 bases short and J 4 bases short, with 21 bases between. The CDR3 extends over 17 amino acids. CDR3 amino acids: CASSRGQTDFSGNTIYF. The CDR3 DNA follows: TGTGCCAGCAGCCGAGGTCAGACAGATTTTTCAGGAAACACCATATATTTT.

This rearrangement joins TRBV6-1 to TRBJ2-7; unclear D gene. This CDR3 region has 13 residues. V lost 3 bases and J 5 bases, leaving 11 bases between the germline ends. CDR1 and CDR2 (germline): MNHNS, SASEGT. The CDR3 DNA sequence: TGTGCCAGCAGTGACCCCCGTACGGACGAGCAGTACTTC. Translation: CASSDPRTDEQYF.

The CDR3 DNA reads TGTGCCAGCAGCTTAGGGGAACAGGGGACCGGGGAGCTGTTTTTT. Translating it yields CASSLGEQGTGELFF. The genes are TRBV7-1 and TRBJ2-2; 7 bases fit TRBD1. TRBV7-1 is designated an ORF whose function remains uncertain. With V trimmed by 4 bases and J by 5 bases, 7 bases remained unmatched. The CDR3 is 15 amino acids.

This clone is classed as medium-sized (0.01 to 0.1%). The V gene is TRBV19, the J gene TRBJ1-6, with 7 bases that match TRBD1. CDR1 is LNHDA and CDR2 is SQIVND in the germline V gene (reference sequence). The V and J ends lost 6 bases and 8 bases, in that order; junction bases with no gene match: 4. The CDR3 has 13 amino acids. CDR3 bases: TGTGCCAGTAGCACAGGGGTTGATTCACCCCTCCACTTT. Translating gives CASSTGVDSPLHF.

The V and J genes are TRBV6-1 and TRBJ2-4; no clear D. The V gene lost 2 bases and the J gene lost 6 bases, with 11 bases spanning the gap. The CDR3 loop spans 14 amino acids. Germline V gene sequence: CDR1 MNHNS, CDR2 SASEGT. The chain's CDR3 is CASSERPVPNIQYF. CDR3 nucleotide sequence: TGTGCCAGCAGTGAACGGCCGGTGCCAAACATTCAGTACTTC.

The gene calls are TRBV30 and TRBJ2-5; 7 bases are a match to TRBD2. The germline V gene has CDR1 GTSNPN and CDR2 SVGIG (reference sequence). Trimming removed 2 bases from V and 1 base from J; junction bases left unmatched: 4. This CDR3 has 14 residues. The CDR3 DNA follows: TGTGCCTGGAGTAGCGGGGTTTCCCAAGAGACCCAGTACTTC. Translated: CAWSSGVSQETQYF.